These T cell receptor beta chains were read from a single sample in a study of T cell responses to AZD1222 COVID-19 vaccine. The repertoire was sequenced with immunoSEQ multiplex PCR; TCRdb's copy has only in-frame clones and lacks some. The table includes more than 85,000 clones, roughly 90% detected once. Sequenced material: peripheral blood, taken on day 0 of MenACWY control vaccination. Receptors originate from an adult in good health. Each CDR3 is given with its conserved first and last residue. D genes are given only for firm matches. Not every row has a clone size; where given, it reads once, few, many or a size class.

d_gene,j_gene,v_gene,abundance,CDR3nt,CDR3aa
TRBD1,TRBJ2-7,TRBV28,.,TGTGCCAGCAGTTCCCCGGGACAGGTACCCTACGAGCAGTACTTC,CASSSPGQVPYEQYF
.,TRBJ1-1,TRBV10-2,.,TGCGCCAGCACCCGACAGCTAATGAACACTGAAGCTTTCTTT,CASTRQLMNTEAFF
TRBD1,TRBJ2-4,TRBV18,.,TGTGCCAGCTCCACTTTGCCGCAGGGGACAGGGGCCAAAAACATTCAGTACTTC,CASSTLPQGTGAKNIQYF
.,TRBJ1-2,TRBV30,.,TGTGCCTGGAGTGCGGGGGGGTATGGCTACACCTTC,CAWSAGGYGYTF
TRBD2,TRBJ2-1,TRBV7-3,.,TGTGCCAGCAGCGTCACTAGCGGGGGGGCCAGCGGAGATGAGCAGTTCTTC,CASSVTSGGASGDEQFF
.,TRBJ2-7,TRBV3-1/TRBV3-2,.,TGTGCCAGCAGCCAAGCCGTCGACGGCGTGCCCTACGAGCAGTACTTC,CASSQAVDGVPYEQYF
TRBD2,TRBJ2-1,TRBV4-2,.,TGTGCCAGCAGCCAATCCGGGGCTAGCGGGGGCCATAATGAGCAGTTCTTC,CASSQSGASGGHNEQFF
.,TRBJ1-3,TRBV24-1,once,TGTGCCACCAGTGATTCCCGGGACTATGGAAACACCATATATTTT,CATSDSRDYGNTIYF
TRBD1,TRBJ1-1,TRBV10-3,.,TGTGCCATCAGTGAGTCCCAGACAGGGGTGATCACTGAAGCTTTCTTT,CAISESQTGVITEAFF
.,TRBJ2-7,TRBV3-1/TRBV3-2,.,TGTGCCAGCAGCCAAGGTGCCGAGCAGTACTTC,CASSQGAEQYF
TRBD2,TRBJ2-7,TRBV28,.,TGTGCCAGCAGTTTATGGACCGGGACTAGCGGGAGGGACGAGCAGTACTTC,CASSLWTGTSGRDEQYF
.,TRBJ2-3,TRBV28,few,TGTGCCAGCAGTTTATTACAGGGCACAGATACGCAGTATTTT,CASSLLQGTDTQYF
.,TRBJ2-2,TRBV15,few,TGTGCCACCAGCAGAGGTCCGGGGCAGGGAACCGGGGAGCTGTTTTTT,CATSRGPGQGTGELFF
.,TRBJ2-6,TRBV5-8,.,TGTGCCAGCAGCTTGGGAGGTTCCTACTCTGGGGCCAACGTCCTGACTTTC,CASSLGGSYSGANVLTF
.,TRBJ1-1,TRBV7-9,.,TGTGCCAGCAGGGGCGGCCTGAACACTGAAGCTTTCTTT,CASRGGLNTEAFF
.,TRBJ2-1,TRBV7-3,.,TGTGCCAGCAGTTACGAGGGCGGGTACAATGAGCAGTTCTTC,CASSYEGGYNEQFF
.,TRBJ2-2,TRBV27,.,TGTGCCAGCAGTTTCGGGCACACCGGGGAGCTGTTTTTT,CASSFGHTGELFF
.,TRBJ2-7,TRBV19,.,TGTGCCAGTAGTATGGGAGACTACGAGCAGTACTTC,CASSMGDYEQYF
.,TRBJ2-1,TRBV24-1,.,TGTGCCACCAGTGACCTAGGATTGTACAATGAGCAGTTCTTC,CATSDLGLYNEQFF
TRBD1,TRBJ1-4,TRBV7-9,.,TGTGCCAGCAGCCCCGGACAGGGCGCAACTAATGAAAAACTGTTTTTT,CASSPGQGATNEKLFF
TRBD1,TRBJ2-3,TRBV5-5,.,TGTGCCAGCAGCCCCCGGGACAGGGGTGCTAGCACAGATACGCAGTATTTT,CASSPRDRGASTDTQYF
.,TRBJ2-7,TRBV11-2,few,TGTGCCAGCAGCCCCGACAGGTCCCGTCGCGAGCAGTACTTC,CASSPDRSRREQYF
.,TRBJ1-3,TRBV5-4,.,TGTGCCAGCAGGCTTGGAAACACCATATATTTT,CASRLGNTIYF
.,TRBJ2-7,TRBV15,.,TGTGCCACCAGCAGAGGCGGGGCAGGGGGTGACGAGCAGTACTTC,CATSRGGAGGDEQYF
.,TRBJ2-3,TRBV5-4,.,TGTGCCAGCAGCTTGGGATTCAGGGCTAATACGCAGTATTTT,CASSLGFRANTQYF
.,TRBJ1-1,TRBV15,.,TGTGCCACCAGCATCTCGGGTGACACTGAAGCTTTCTTT,CATSISGDTEAFF
.,TRBJ1-4,TRBV19,.,TGTGCCAGTAGTAGAGTCGGAACTAATGAAAAACTGTTTTTT,CASSRVGTNEKLFF
.,TRBJ2-2,TRBV12-3/TRBV12-4,.,TGTGCCAGCAGGGGGGGCAGCACCGGGGAGCTGTTTTTT,CASRGGSTGELFF
.,TRBJ2-7,TRBV7-9,.,TGTGCCAGCAGCTTAGGTCTCGACGAGCAGTACTTC,CASSLGLDEQYF
.,TRBJ1-1,TRBV6-6,.,TGTGCCAGCAGGGTCTGGGTTAACACTGAAGCTTTCTTT,CASRVWVNTEAFF
TRBD1,TRBJ1-2,TRBV27,.,TGTGCCAGCAGTTCCCTCAGGGGCCAGGGGGAAGACTACACCTTC,CASSSLRGQGEDYTF
.,TRBJ1-2,TRBV24-1,.,TGTGCCACCAGTGATTCAGGAGCGACAGAGCACGAGCCCTACACCTTC,CATSDSGATEHEPYTF
.,TRBJ2-2,TRBV29-1,.,TGCAGCGCCCAGGGGTCCCTGAACACCGGGGAGCTGTTTTTT,CSAQGSLNTGELFF
TRBD1,TRBJ2-2,TRBV7-6,.,TGTGCCAGCAGCCCACAGACAGGGGGCTTACCGAACACCGGGGAGCTGTTTTTT,CASSPQTGGLPNTGELFF
.,TRBJ1-1,TRBV27,.,TGTGCCAGCAGTAGGGACTCAACGGGAATGAACACTGAAGCTTTCTTT,CASSRDSTGMNTEAFF
.,TRBJ1-1,TRBV19,.,TGTGCCAGTAGTTTGAACAGGGACACTGAAGCTTTCTTT,CASSLNRDTEAFF
.,TRBJ1-1,TRBV7-6,.,TGTGCCAGCAGCTTAGAGGCAGCAAGTATTTTTGAAGCTTTCTTT,CASSLEAASIFEAFF
.,TRBJ2-3,TRBV7-7,.,TGTGCTAGCAGCTTTCAGACGGGAGATACGCAGTATTTT,CASSFQTGDTQYF
TRBD1,TRBJ1-5,TRBV19,.,TGTGCCAGTAGTATAGTCAGGGGGCGAAGCAATCAGCCCCAGCATTTT,CASSIVRGRSNQPQHF
.,TRBJ2-1,TRBV24-1,.,TGTGCCACCAGTGACACAGGGTTAGGGGAGCAGTTCTTC,CATSDTGLGEQFF
.,TRBJ2-7,TRBV28,.,TGTGCCAGCAGTTTAGGCTTCCACTACGAGCAGTACTTC,CASSLGFHYEQYF
.,TRBJ2-7,TRBV28,.,TGTGCCAGCAGTTTGGGCGCGCGGTACGAGCAGTACTTC,CASSLGARYEQYF
.,TRBJ1-6,TRBV5-6,.,TGTGCCAGCAGCTCGGGGGGATGGATGCGGAATTCACCCCTCCACTTT,CASSSGGWMRNSPLHF
.,TRBJ1-6,TRBV5-1,.,TGCGCCAGCAGCCGCTCACCGGCACAGGGAGTTGGAAGTTCACCCCTCCACTTT,CASSRSPAQGVGSSPLHF
.,TRBJ2-1,TRBV7-3,.,TGTGCCAGCAGCTTAGCTTTTAATGAGCAGTTCTTC,CASSLAFNEQFF